Listed below are T cell receptor beta chains from one sample, sequenced in a study of cytomegalovirus exposure and HLA in healthy donors. Here immunoSEQ multiplex PCR was the method, and the copy in TCRdb shows in-frame clones only, minus some. This sample has over 200,000 clones, with about 80% found just once. Sequencing was performed on PBMCs. The origin of the receptors is a woman in her fifties or sixties in good health and CMV-seropositive. Each CDR3 is given with its conserved first and last residue. The D gene is left open where the match is weak.

D: NA
J: TRBJ2-3
V: TRBV11-2
CDR3: CASSQLQRDTQYF
DNA: TGTGCCAGCAGCCAACTCCAGCGTGATACGCAGTATTTT

D: TRBD1
J: TRBJ1-1
V: TRBV2
CDR3: CASSGTTTGVRAEAFF
DNA: TGTGCCAGCAGCGGAACTACGACAGGGGTAAGGGCTGAAGCTTTCTTT

D: TRBD1
J: TRBJ1-5
V: TRBV29-1
CDR3: CSVGMGTENQPQHF
DNA: TGCAGCGTTGGGATGGGGACAGAGAATCAGCCCCAGCATTTT

D: NA
J: TRBJ2-2
V: TRBV6-4
CDR3: CASSDLPANTGELFF
DNA: TGTGCCAGCAGTGACCTCCCCGCGAACACCGGGGAGCTGTTTTTT

D: NA
J: TRBJ1-1
V: TRBV5-1
CDR3: CASSLQGFGTEAFF
DNA: TGCGCCAGCAGCTTGCAGGGTTTCGGCACTGAAGCTTTCTTT

D: NA
J: TRBJ1-1
V: TRBV28
CDR3: CASRQRPRSNTEAFF
DNA: TGTGCCAGCAGGCAACGCCCCAGGTCGAACACTGAAGCTTTCTTT

D: TRBD2
J: TRBJ2-1
V: TRBV15
CDR3: CATSSYGGSSYNEQFF
DNA: TGTGCCACCAGCTCATACGGGGGGAGCTCCTACAATGAGCAGTTCTTC

D: NA
J: TRBJ1-3
V: TRBV4-1
CDR3: CASSQVWPGNTIYF
DNA: TGCGCCAGCAGCCAAGTGTGGCCTGGAAACACCATATATTTT

D: TRBD1
J: TRBJ2-7
V: TRBV7-2
CDR3: CASSLGVRGLDYEQYF
DNA: TGTGCCAGCAGCTTAGGGGTCAGGGGGCTGGACTACGAGCAGTACTTC

D: TRBD1
J: TRBJ1-1
V: TRBV19
CDR3: CASSTTGATEAFF
DNA: TGTGCCAGTAGTACGACAGGGGCCACTGAAGCTTTCTTT

D: TRBD2
J: TRBJ2-7
V: TRBV6-1
CDR3: CASSGYQGLFYEQYF
DNA: TGTGCCAGCAGTGGCTACCAGGGACTATTTTACGAGCAGTACTTC

D: TRBD1
J: TRBJ2-7
V: TRBV2
CDR3: CASSEGTGDFYEQYF
DNA: TGTGCCAGCAGTGAAGGGACAGGGGATTTTTACGAGCAGTACTTC